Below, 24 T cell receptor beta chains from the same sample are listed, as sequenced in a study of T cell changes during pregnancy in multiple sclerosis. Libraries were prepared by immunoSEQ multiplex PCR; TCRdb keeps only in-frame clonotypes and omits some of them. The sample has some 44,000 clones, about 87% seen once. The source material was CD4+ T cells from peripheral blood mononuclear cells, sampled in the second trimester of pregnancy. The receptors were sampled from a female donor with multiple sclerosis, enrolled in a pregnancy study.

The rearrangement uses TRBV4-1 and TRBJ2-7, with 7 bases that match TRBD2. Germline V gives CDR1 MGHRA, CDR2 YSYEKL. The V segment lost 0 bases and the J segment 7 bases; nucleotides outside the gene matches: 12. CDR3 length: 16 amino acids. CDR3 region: CASSQEEAGALGEQYF. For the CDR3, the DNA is TGCGCCAGCAGCCAAGAGGAGGCGGGAGCCCTCGGGGAGCAGTACTTC.

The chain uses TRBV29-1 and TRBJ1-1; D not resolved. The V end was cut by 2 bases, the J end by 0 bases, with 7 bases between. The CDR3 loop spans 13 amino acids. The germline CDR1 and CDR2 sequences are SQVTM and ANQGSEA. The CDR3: CSVELRMNTEAFF. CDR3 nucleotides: TGCAGCGTTGAACTCAGAATGAACACTGAAGCTTTCTTT. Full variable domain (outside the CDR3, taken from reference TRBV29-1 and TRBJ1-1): SAVISQKPSRDICQRGTSLTIQCQVDSQVTMMFWYRQQPGQSLTLIATANQGSEATYESGFVIDKFPISRPNLTFSTLTVSNMSPEDSSIYLCSVELRMNTEAFFGQGTRLTVV.

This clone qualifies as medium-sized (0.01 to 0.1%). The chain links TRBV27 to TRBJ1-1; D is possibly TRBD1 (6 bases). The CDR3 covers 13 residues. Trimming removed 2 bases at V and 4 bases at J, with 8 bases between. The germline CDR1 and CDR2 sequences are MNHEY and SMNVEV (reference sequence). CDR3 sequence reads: CASSLRGSTEAFF. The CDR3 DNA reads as TGTGCCAGCAGTTTAAGGGGGAGCACTGAAGCTTTCTTT.

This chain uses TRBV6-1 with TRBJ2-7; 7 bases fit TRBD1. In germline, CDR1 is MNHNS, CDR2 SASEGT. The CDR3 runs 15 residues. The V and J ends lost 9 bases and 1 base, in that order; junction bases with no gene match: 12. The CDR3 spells CASALLGDSSYEQYF. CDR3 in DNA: TGTGCCAGTGCTTTACTAGGGGACAGTTCCTACGAGCAGTACTTC.

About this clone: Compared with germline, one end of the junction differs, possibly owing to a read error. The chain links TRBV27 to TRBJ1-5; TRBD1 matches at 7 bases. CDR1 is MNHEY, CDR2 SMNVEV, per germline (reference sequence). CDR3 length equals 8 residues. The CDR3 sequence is CASSGTDF. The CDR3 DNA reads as TGTGCCAGCAGTGGGACAGATTTT.

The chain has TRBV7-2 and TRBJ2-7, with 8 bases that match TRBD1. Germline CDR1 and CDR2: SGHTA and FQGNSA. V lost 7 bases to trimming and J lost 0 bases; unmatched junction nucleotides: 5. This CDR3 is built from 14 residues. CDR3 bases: TGTGCCAGCACCCGGGACAGGAGCTCCTACGAGCAGTACTTC. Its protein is CASTRDRSSYEQYF.

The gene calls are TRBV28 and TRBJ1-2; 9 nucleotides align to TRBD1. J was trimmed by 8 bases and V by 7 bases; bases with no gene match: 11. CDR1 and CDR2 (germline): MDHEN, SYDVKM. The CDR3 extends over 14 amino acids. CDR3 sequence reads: CASTASGTGRGYTF. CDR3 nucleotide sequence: TGTGCCAGCACAGCGAGTGGGACAGGGCGAGGCTACACCTTC.

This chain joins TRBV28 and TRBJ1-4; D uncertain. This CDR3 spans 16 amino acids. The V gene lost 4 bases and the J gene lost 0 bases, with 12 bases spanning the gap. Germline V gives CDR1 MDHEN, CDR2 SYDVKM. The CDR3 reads CASSSPFSPTNEKLFF. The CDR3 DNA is TGTGCCAGCAGTTCCCCCTTTAGCCCAACTAATGAAAAACTGTTTTTT.

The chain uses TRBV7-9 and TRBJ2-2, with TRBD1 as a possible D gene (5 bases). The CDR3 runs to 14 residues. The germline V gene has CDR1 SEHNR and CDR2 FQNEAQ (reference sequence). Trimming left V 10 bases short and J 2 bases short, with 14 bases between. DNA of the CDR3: TGTGCCATATACGGACAATCAAACACCGGGGAGCTGTTTTTT. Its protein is CAIYGQSNTGELFF.

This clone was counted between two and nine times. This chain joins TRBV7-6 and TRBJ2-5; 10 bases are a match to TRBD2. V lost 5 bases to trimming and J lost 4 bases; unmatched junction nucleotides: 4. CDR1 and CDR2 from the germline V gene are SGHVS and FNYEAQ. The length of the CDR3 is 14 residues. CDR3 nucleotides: TGTGCCAGCAGCCATCGACTAGCGGGAGAGACCCAGTACTTC. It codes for CASSHRLAGETQYF.

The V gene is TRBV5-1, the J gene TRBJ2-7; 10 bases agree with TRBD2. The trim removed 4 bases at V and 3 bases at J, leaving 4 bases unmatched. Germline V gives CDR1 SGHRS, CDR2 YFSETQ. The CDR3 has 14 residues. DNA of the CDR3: TGCGCCAGCAGCCCACTAGCGGGGTACTACGAGCAGTACTTC. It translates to CASSPLAGYYEQYF. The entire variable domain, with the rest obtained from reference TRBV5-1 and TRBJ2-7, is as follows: KAGVTQTPRYLIKTRGQQVTLSCSPISGHRSVSWYQQTPGQGLQFLFEYFSETQRNKGNFPGRFSGRQFSNSRSEMNVSTLELGDSALYLCASSPLAGYYEQYFGPGTRLTVT.

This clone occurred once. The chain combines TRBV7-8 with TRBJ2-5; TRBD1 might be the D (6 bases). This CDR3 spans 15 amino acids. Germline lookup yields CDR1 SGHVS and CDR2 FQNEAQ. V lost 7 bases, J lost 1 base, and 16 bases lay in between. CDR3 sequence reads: CASIRRTVSQETQYF. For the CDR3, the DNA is TGTGCCAGCATCAGGCGGACAGTATCCCAAGAGACCCAGTACTTC.

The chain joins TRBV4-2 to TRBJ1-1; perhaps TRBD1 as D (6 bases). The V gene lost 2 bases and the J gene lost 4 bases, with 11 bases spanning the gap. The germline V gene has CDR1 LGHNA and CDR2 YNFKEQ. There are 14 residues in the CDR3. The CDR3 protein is CASSQSGQFTEAFF. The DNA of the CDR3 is TGTGCCAGCAGCCAATCCGGACAGTTCACTGAAGCTTTCTTT.

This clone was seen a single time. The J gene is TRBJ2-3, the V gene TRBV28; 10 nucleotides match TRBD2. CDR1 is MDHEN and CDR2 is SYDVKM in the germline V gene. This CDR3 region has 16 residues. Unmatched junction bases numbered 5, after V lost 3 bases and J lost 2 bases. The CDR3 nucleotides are TGTGCCAGCAGTTTCTCAGCGGGAGGGCTCACAGATACGCAGTATTTT. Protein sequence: CASSFSAGGLTDTQYF.

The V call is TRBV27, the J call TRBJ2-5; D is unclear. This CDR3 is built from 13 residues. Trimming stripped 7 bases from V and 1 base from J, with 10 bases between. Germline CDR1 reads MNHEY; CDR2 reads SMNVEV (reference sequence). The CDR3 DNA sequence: TGTGCCAGCAAACATGCCCCCCAAGAGACCCAGTACTTC. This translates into CASKHAPQETQYF.

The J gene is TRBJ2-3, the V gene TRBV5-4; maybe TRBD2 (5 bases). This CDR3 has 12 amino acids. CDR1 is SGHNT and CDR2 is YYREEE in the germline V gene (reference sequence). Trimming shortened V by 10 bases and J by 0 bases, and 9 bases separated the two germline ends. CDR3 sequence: CAGGLSTDTQYF. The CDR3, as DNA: TGTGCCGGCGGGCTAAGCACAGATACGCAGTATTTT.

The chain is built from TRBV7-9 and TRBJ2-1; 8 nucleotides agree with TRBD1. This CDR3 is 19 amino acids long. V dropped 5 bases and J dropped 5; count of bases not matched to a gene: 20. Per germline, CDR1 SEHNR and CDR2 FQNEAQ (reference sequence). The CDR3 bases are TGTGCCAGCAGCCTATCACGTGGTCTAGGACAGGGTAGAAACAATGAGCAGTTCTTC. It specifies CASSLSRGLGQGRNNEQFF.

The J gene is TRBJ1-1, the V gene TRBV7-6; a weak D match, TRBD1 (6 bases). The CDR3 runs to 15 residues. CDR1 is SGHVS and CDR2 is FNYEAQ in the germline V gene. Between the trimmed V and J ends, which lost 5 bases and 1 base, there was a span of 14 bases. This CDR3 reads CASSPSTGPNTEAFF. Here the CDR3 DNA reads TGTGCCAGCAGCCCGTCGACAGGCCCGAACACTGAAGCTTTCTTT.

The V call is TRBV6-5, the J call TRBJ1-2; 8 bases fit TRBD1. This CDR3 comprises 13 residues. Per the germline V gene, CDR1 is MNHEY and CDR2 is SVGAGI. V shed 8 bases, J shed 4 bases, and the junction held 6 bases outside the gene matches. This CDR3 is CASSPDRVYGYTF. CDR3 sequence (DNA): TGTGCCAGCTCCCCGGACAGGGTCTATGGCTACACCTTC.

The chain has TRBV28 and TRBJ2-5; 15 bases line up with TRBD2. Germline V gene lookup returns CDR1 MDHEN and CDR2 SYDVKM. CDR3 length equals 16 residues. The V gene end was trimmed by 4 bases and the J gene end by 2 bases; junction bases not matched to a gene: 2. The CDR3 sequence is CASSYGLAGGQETQYF. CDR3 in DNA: TGTGCCAGCAGTTACGGACTAGCGGGAGGGCAAGAGACCCAGTACTTC.

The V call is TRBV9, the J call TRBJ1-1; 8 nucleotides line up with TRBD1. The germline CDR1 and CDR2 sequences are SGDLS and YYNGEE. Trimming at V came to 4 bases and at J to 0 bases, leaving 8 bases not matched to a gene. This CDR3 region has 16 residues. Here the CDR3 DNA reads TGTGCCAGCAGCCGCACAGGGGGTAACATGAACACTGAAGCTTTCTTT. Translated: CASSRTGGNMNTEAFF.

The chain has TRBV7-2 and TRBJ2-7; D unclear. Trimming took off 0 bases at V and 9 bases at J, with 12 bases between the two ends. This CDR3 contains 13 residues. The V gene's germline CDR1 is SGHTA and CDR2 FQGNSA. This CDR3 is CASSLAGQATQYF. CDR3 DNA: TGTGCCAGCAGCTTAGCAGGCCAGGCGACGCAGTACTTC. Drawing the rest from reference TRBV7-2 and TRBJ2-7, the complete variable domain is GAGVSQSPSNKVTEKGKDVELRCDPISGHTALYWYRQSLGQGLEFLIYFQGNSAPDKSGLPSDRFSAERTGGSVSTLTIQRTQQEDSAVYLCASSLAGQATQYFGPGTRLTVT.

CDR3: CASSLTATYNEQFF. In DNA, the CDR3 is TGTGCCAGCAGTTTGACAGCGACCTACAATGAGCAGTTCTTC. The gene calls are TRBV6-5 and TRBJ2-1; a weak D match, TRBD1 (5 bases). In germline, CDR1 is MNHEY, CDR2 SVGAGI. V dropped 4 bases and J dropped 2 bases, with 9 bases sitting between them. The CDR3 runs 14 residues.

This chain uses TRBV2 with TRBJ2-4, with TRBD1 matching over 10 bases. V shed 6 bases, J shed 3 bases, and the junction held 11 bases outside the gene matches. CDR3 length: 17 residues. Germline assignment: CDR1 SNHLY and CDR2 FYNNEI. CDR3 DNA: TGTGCCAGCAGGCACTCCGGGACAGGGGTTAACAAAAACATTCAGTACTTC. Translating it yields CASRHSGTGVNKNIQYF.